The T cell receptor (beta chain) under discussion was sequenced for a study of T cell repertoires in cytomegalovirus infection. About the research overall: Recently identified HLA-C-restricted and well-studied HLA-B-restricted CMV epitopes were used.

TCRdb re-derived calls from the reads in MiXCR, one entry per CDR3 protein. This sample has around 58,000 distinct CDR3 sequences; 20% to 25% occur once, and the top ten carry around 70%. V dropped 2 bases and J dropped 4; count of bases not matched to a gene: 2. The CDR3 loop spans 15 amino acids. CDR1 and CDR2 from the germline V gene are SGHTA and FQGNSA. The table lists this clonotype with a few counts. The antigen is not known. Study-level findings and limits: Carriage of CMV together with the relevant HLA was identifiable through cumulative public TCR beta family frequency.

The TCR comes from a human donor in good health (CMV status not recorded). Some clones in this sample may be carry-over from other donors' samples. Sequenced material: CD8+ T cells from cultured PBMCs, taken from culture after CMV antigen stimulation. The J gene is TRBJ2-1, the V gene TRBV7-2; TRBD2 aligns across 10 bases. The CDR3 bases are TGTGCCAGCAGCTTACTAGCGGGAGAATACAATGAGCAGTTCTTC. It is translated as CASSLLAGEYNEQFF.